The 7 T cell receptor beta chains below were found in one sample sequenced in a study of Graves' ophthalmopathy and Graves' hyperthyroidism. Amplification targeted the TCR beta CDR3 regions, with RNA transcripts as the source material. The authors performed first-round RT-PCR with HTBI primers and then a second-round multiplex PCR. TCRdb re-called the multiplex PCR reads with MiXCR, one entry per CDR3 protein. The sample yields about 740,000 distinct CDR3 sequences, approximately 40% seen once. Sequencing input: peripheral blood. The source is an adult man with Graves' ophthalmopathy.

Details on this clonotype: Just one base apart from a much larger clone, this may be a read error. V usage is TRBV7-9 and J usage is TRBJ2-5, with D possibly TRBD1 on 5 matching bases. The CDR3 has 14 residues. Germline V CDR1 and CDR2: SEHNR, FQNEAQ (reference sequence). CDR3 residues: CASSLLQVQETRYF. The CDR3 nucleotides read TGTGCCAGCAGCTTGTTACAGGTCCAAGAGACCCGGTACTTC.

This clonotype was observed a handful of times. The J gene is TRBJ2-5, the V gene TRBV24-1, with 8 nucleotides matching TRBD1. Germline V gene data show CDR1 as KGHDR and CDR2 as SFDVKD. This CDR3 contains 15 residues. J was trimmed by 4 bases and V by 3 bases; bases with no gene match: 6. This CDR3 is CATSDHRGSLETQYF. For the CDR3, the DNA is TGTGCCACCAGTGATCACAGGGGGTCCCTAGAGACCCAGTACTTC.

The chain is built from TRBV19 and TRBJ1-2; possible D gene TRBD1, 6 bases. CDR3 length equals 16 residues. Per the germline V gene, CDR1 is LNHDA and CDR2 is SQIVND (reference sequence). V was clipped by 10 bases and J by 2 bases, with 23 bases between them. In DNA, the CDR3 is TGTGCCACAAAAGTACGGGGGGCACGGCAAAACTATGGCTACACCTTC. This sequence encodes CATKVRGARQNYGYTF.

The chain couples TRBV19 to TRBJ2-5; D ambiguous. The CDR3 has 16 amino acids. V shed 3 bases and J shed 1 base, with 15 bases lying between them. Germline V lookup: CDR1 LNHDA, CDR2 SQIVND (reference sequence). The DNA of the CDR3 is TGTGCCAGTAGTATTCGACGGGCCCTGGCCCAAGAGACCCAGTACTTC. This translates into CASSIRRALAQETQYF.

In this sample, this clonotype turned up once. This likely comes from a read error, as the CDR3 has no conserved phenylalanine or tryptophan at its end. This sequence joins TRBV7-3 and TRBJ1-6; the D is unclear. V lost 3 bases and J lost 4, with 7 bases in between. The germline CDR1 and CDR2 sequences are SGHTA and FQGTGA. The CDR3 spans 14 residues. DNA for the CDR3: TGTGCCAGCAGCTTGACCGGGTATAATTCACCCCTCCACCTT. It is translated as CASSLTGYNSPLHL.

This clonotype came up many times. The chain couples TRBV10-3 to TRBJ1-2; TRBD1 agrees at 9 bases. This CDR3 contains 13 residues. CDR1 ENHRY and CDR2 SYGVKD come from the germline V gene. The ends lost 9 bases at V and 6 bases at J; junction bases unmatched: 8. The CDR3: CAISGQGFNGYTF. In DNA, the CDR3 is TGTGCCATATCAGGACAGGGGTTTAATGGCTACACCTTC.

Here the CDR3 DNA reads TGCAGTGCTGAACTAGCGGGGGGCCCCTACGAGCAGTACTTC. Encoded protein: CSAELAGGPYEQYF. V is TRBV20-1 and J is TRBJ2-7; 12 bases fit TRBD2. This CDR3 has 14 residues. Unmatched junction bases numbered 4, after V lost 5 bases and J lost 2 bases. The V gene's germline CDR1 is DFQATT and CDR2 SNEGSKA (reference sequence).